Following are 30 T cell receptor beta chains from one sample sequenced in a study of CD8+CD57+ T cells in acquired aplastic anemia (dated by TCRdb to the late 2010s). Flow cytometry had shown CD8+CD57+ cell expansion in the patients selected for sequencing. The data were produced on an Illumina HiSeq 2000. TCR beta VDJ combination and CDR3 sequence profiling used genomic DNA as the template. TCRdb took the public reads, trimmed them with fastp at Q25, ran MiXCR for clone calling and kept in-frame beta chains. Entries are consolidated by CDR3 protein sequence, retaining the most common genes and DNA. For this sample the table gives 150,000 to 200,000 distinct CDR3 sequences, of which approximately 52% were detected only once. The ten largest account for 1.8% of the sample. Specimen: sorted CD4+, CD8+, or CD8+CD57+ T cells (not recorded which) from PBMCs. These TCRs come from a human donor with aplastic anemia.

The chain employs TRBV20-1 and TRBJ2-7; 9 bases are a match to TRBD1. CDR3 size: 13 residues. Germline V gene sequence: CDR1 DFQATT, CDR2 SNEGSKA (reference sequence). V was clipped by 3 bases and J by 2 bases; unmatched bases: 2. The chain's CDR3 is CSASGDRAYEQYF. CDR3 in DNA: TGCAGTGCTAGTGGGGACAGGGCCTACGAGCAGTACTTC.

This chain links TRBV3-1 with TRBJ1-4; TRBD1 is a possible D gene (6 bases). Germline CDR1 reads LGHDT; CDR2 reads YNNKEL (reference sequence). The V and J ends lost 4 bases and 8 bases respectively, with 26 bases between them. The CDR3 totals 18 residues. The CDR3 reads CASSLKGGGASVTEKLFF. The DNA of the CDR3 is TGTGCCAGCAGCCTCAAAGGGGGAGGAGCGAGCGTTACGGAAAAACTGTTTTTT.

As regards this clonotype: A much bigger clone sits one base away, suggesting this may be a read error. Here the CDR3 omits its conserved ending phenylalanine or tryptophan, so a read error is the likely source. Because the CDR3's place on the DNA is in doubt, the DNA is left out and the CDR3 is given as listed by TCRdb. This chain connects TRBV15 to TRBJ1-2. The CDR3 spans 8 amino acids, including both terminal residues. Germline V gives CDR1 LNHNV, CDR2 YYDKDF (reference sequence). The CDR3 spells CATREGEV.

J is TRBJ1-1 and V is TRBV20-1; D perhaps matches TRBD1 (5 bases). Deletions cut 3 bases from V and 3 bases from J, with 8 bases between. Germline V gene lookup returns CDR1 DFQATT and CDR2 SNEGSKA (reference sequence). The CDR3 totals 12 residues. The CDR3 loop is CSARPRDTEAFF. The CDR3 DNA sequence: TGCAGTGCTAGGCCCAGGGACACTGAAGCTTTCTTT.

This clonotype was counted ten times or more. This chain connects TRBV6-1 to TRBJ1-1; D uncertain. CDR1 is MNHNS and CDR2 is SASEGT in the germline V gene. Trimming shortened V by 7 bases and J by 1 base, and 4 bases separated the two germline ends. The CDR3 is made up of 11 amino acids. CDR3 nucleotide sequence: TGTGCCAGCAAAGAGAACACTGAAGCTTTCTTT. This sequence encodes CASKENTEAFF.

The chain recombines TRBV29-1 with TRBJ1-5; D unresolved. V was shortened by 4 bases and J by 4 bases, with 14 bases between the two germline ends. The length of the CDR3 is 14 residues. In germline, CDR1 is SQVTM, CDR2 ANQGSEA. The DNA for the CDR3 is TGCAGCGTTGCCTCGGGGAGGGAAAATCAGCCCCAGCATTTT. As protein: CSVASGRENQPQHF.

The V and J genes are TRBV11-3 and TRBJ1-1; 7 nucleotides line up with TRBD1. The CDR3 has 13 residues. Per germline, CDR1 SGHNT and CDR2 YENEEA. V gave up 8 bases and J gave up 4 bases; unmatched junction bases: 7. CDR3 sequence (DNA): TGTGCCAGCGAAAGGGGGCAAGGCACTGAAGCTTTCTTT. This gives the protein CASERGQGTEAFF. Combining the CDR3 with reference TRBV11-3 and TRBJ1-1 gives the whole variable domain EAGVVQSPRYKIIEKKQPVAFWCNPISGHNTLYWYLQNLGQGPELLIRYENEEAVDDSQLPKDRFSAERLKGVDSTLKIQPAELGDSAVYLCASERGQGTEAFFGQGTRLTVV.

The chain recombines TRBV29-1 with TRBJ1-1; D gene unclear. The CDR3 spans 14 residues. The germline V gene has CDR1 SQVTM and CDR2 ANQGSEA. The V gene lost 3 bases and the J gene lost 3 bases, with 14 bases spanning the gap. CDR3 bases: TGCAGCGTTGATGGTTCCCCTGGGCACACTGAAGCTTTCTTT. As protein: CSVDGSPGHTEAFF.

This clonotype was recorded many times. This chain connects TRBV7-8 to TRBJ2-2; maybe TRBD1 (6 bases). Trimming cost V 8 bases and J 0 bases, with 13 bases left between them. CDR1 SGHVS and CDR2 FQNEAQ come from the germline V gene. CDR3 length: 15 residues. The CDR3 DNA is TGTGCCAGCTACGGACAGCTCGCGAACACCGGGGAGCTGTTTTTT. Translation: CASYGQLANTGELFF.

There are many counts of this clonotype. The chain has TRBV7-6 and TRBJ1-1; TRBD1 is a possible D gene (5 bases). V was pared by 5 bases and J by 3 bases, with 10 bases between. The CDR3 runs 13 residues. Germline values: CDR1 SGHVS, CDR2 FNYEAQ. CDR3 DNA: TGTGCCAGCAGCCTCCGGGGCTACACTGAAGCTTTCTTT. Its translation is CASSLRGYTEAFF.

CDR3 sequence: CSVVTTGNQPQHF. The CDR3, as DNA: TGCAGCGTTGTAACCACTGGCAATCAGCCCCAGCATTTT. V gene TRBV29-1 combines with J gene TRBJ1-5; no reliable D call. Germline assignment: CDR1 SQVTM and CDR2 ANQGSEA. This CDR3 has 13 residues. V was trimmed by 4 bases and J by 2 bases, leaving 9 bases between them.

Many counts were recorded for this clonotype. The V call is TRBV6-1, the J call TRBJ1-6; possibly TRBD1 for D (5 bases). There are 15 residues in the CDR3. Germline V gene data show CDR1 as MNHNS and CDR2 as SASEGT. Trimming left V 7 bases short and J 5 bases short, with 15 bases between. CDR3 sequence: CASIQTTANNSPLHF. CDR3 bases: TGTGCCAGCATCCAGACGACAGCGAATAATTCACCCCTCCACTTT.

The J gene is TRBJ2-7, the V gene TRBV9; 7 bases fit TRBD1. The germline V gene encodes CDR1 SGDLS and CDR2 YYNGEE. This CDR3 contains 14 residues. V dropped 0 bases and J dropped 2; count of bases not matched to a gene: 2. For the CDR3, the DNA is TGTGCCAGCAGCGTAGCAGGGACAGCCTACGAGCAGTACTTC. Protein: CASSVAGTAYEQYF.

This clonotype was seen ten or more times. The rearrangement joins TRBV4-1 to TRBJ2-2; TRBD2 matches at 10 bases. J was trimmed by 0 bases and V by 3 bases; bases with no gene match: 7. The CDR3 length is 18 residues. The V gene's germline CDR1 is MGHRA and CDR2 YSYEKL. CDR3: CASSQRAGGFANTGELFF. For the CDR3, the DNA is TGCGCCAGCAGCCAGAGAGCGGGGGGGTTCGCGAACACCGGGGAGCTGTTTTTT.

The CDR3 sequence is CASSMPGGGTYNEQFF. CDR3 DNA: TGTGCCAGCAGCATGCCGGGAGGGGGGACTTACAATGAGCAGTTCTTC. V gene TRBV11-2 combines with J gene TRBJ2-1; 8 bases map to TRBD2. Germline V gene sequence: CDR1 SGHAT, CDR2 FQNNGV. The CDR3 covers 16 residues. The junction had 10 bases not matched to a gene; V was cut back by 5 bases and J by 4 bases.

The table lists this clonotype with many counts. The chain combines TRBV2 with TRBJ2-1; D possibly uses TRBD1 or TRBD2 (5 bases each). Looked up from germline, CDR1 is SNHLY and CDR2 is FYNNEI. The CDR3 covers 15 residues. V dropped 5 bases and J dropped 1 base, with 12 bases sitting between them. CDR3 loop: CASSPLAGSYNEQFF. CDR3 bases: TGTGCCAGCAGTCCCCTAGCAGGGTCCTACAATGAGCAGTTCTTC. The variable domain in full, with the rest retrieved from reference TRBV2 and TRBJ2-1, is EPEVTQTPSHQVTQMGQEVILRCVPISNHLYFYWYRQILGQKVEFLVSFYNNEISEKSEIFDDQFSVERPDGSNFTLKIRSTKLEDSAMYFCASSPLAGSYNEQFFGPGTRLTVL.

The V call is TRBV5-1, the J call TRBJ2-7; D is unresolved. CDR3 length: 14 residues. Between the trimmed V and J ends, which lost 4 bases and 0 bases, there was a span of 11 bases. The germline gives CDR1 SGHRS, CDR2 YFSETQ. This CDR3 reads CASSVGRTSYEQYF. CDR3 nucleotide sequence: TGCGCCAGCAGCGTAGGACGGACCTCCTACGAGCAGTACTTC.

This clonotype appeared once. The V gene is TRBV10-3, the J gene TRBJ1-5; a possible D gene is TRBD1 (6 bases). V was clipped by 10 bases and J by 7 bases, with 29 bases between them. Germline V gene sequence: CDR1 ENHRY, CDR2 SYGVKD. This CDR3 has 17 amino acids. The CDR3 here is CASTQTARGGRGQPQHF. In DNA form, the CDR3 reads TGTGCCAGCACCCAGACTGCCCGTGGGGGGCGGGGGCAGCCCCAGCATTTT.

This clonotype was found many times. This sequence joins TRBV6-5 and TRBJ1-1; D is uncertain. V was clipped by 5 bases and J by 0 bases, with 16 bases between them. The germline CDR1 and CDR2 sequences are MNHEY and SVGAGI. This CDR3 comprises 16 residues. DNA for the CDR3: TGTGCCAGCAGTCAATACCCACGGAGGATGAACACTGAAGCTTTCTTT. It is translated as CASSQYPRRMNTEAFF.

This sequence joins TRBV3-1 and TRBJ2-1, with D possibly being TRBD1 (6 bases). The length of the CDR3 is 13 residues. Germline CDR1 and CDR2: LGHDT and YNNKEL (reference sequence). Deletions cut 5 bases from V and 6 bases from J, with 11 bases between. This chain's CDR3 is CASSFRGSNEQFF. DNA of the CDR3: TGTGCCAGCAGCTTCAGGGGTAGCAATGAGCAGTTCTTC.

The rearrangement links TRBV6-1 to TRBJ1-5; 7 bases map to TRBD1. This CDR3 has 14 amino acids. Germline CDR1 MNHNS, CDR2 SASEGT. Trimming cost V 3 bases and J 4 bases; bases outside gene matches: 3. The CDR3 protein is CASSESGGNQPQHF. Here the CDR3 DNA reads TGTGCCAGCAGTGAGTCAGGGGGGAATCAGCCCCAGCATTTT.

To note about this clonotype: At one end the junction does not follow the germline gene, possibly because of a read error. This chain joins TRBV20-1 and TRBJ2-7; D uncertain. This CDR3 is 13 amino acids long. CDR1 DFQATT and CDR2 SNEGSKA come from the germline V gene (reference sequence). DNA for the CDR3: TGCAGCGCTACGGGCAGATACTCCTACGAGCAGTACTTC. Translating gives CSATGRYSYEQYF.

This clonotype came up many times. The chain joins TRBV6-5 to TRBJ1-2; TRBD1 agrees at 12 bases. With V trimmed by 2 bases and J by 4 bases, 2 bases remained unmatched. Germline V gene sequence: CDR1 MNHEY, CDR2 SVGAGI. The CDR3 is 15 amino acids. The CDR3 is CASSYRGQGAYGYTF. The CDR3 region has the DNA TGTGCCAGCAGTTACAGGGGACAGGGGGCCTATGGCTACACCTTC.

This clonotype was seen many times. This chain joins TRBV11-2 and TRBJ2-2; 7 nucleotides align to TRBD2. The CDR3 totals 16 residues. CDR1 is SGHAT and CDR2 is FQNNGV in the germline V gene. With V trimmed by 5 bases and J by 0 bases, 6 bases remained unmatched. The CDR3: CASSPYGGTNTGELFF. In DNA form, the CDR3 reads TGTGCCAGCAGCCCGTACGGGGGGACGAACACCGGGGAGCTGTTTTTT. The full variable domain, rest sourced from reference TRBV11-2 and TRBJ2-2, is EAGVAQSPRYKIIEKRQSVAFWCNPISGHATLYWYQQILGQGPKLLIQFQNNGVVDDSQLPKDRFSAERLKGVDSTLKIQPAKLEDSAVYLCASSPYGGTNTGELFFGEGSRLTVL.

The CDR3 protein is CAITARTGSYEQYF. The CDR3 DNA sequence: TGTGCCATCACCGCCAGGACAGGCTCCTACGAGCAGTACTTC. V and J are TRBV10-3 and TRBJ2-7, with 7 positions matching TRBD1. Germline values: CDR1 ENHRY, CDR2 SYGVKD. V gave up 7 bases and J gave up 0 bases; unmatched junction bases: 6. There are 14 residues in the CDR3.

Of note for this clonotype: Compared with germline, one end of the junction differs, possibly owing to a read error. The genes are TRBV10-3 and TRBJ2-5; possibly TRBD2 for D (6 bases). The CDR3 length is 14 residues. Germline CDR1 ENHRY, CDR2 SYGVKD. The CDR3 DNA reads TGTGCCAGCAGTCGACTAGTGGGTCGGGAGACCCAGTACTTC. Translating gives CASSRLVGRETQYF.

This clonotype has at least ten counts. The V call is TRBV11-2, the J call TRBJ2-3, with TRBD1 matching over 10 bases. V trimming: 2 bases; J trimming: 6 bases; junction bases outside the gene matches: 11. This CDR3 is built from 17 residues. Germline assignment: CDR1 SGHAT and CDR2 FQNNGV. CDR3 DNA: TGTGCCAGCAGCTTAAGGAGTGGGGACAGGGGTATCGATACGCAGTATTTT. Its translation is CASSLRSGDRGIDTQYF.

J is TRBJ1-1 and V is TRBV20-1, with D uncertain. V was pared by 5 bases and J by 0 bases, with 4 bases between. The V gene's germline CDR1 is DFQATT and CDR2 SNEGSKA (reference sequence). The CDR3 sequence is 11 residues long. In DNA form, the CDR3 reads TGCAGTGCTGCATTGAACACTGAAGCTTTCTTT. It yields the protein CSAALNTEAFF.

The chain recombines TRBV11-3 with TRBJ2-2; D call uncertain. With 4 bases removed from V and 7 bases from J, the gap between germline ends came to 13 bases. The CDR3 is made up of 14 amino acids. CDR1 SGHNT and CDR2 YENEEA come from the germline V gene. The CDR3 coding sequence is TGTGCCAGCAGCTCCTGGACCTCAAACGGGGAGCTGTTTTTT. Protein sequence: CASSSWTSNGELFF.

This clonotype was picked up many times. The J gene is TRBJ1-2, the V gene TRBV7-2; D gene uncertain. The CDR3 runs 13 residues. CDR1 and CDR2 from the germline V gene are SGHTA and FQGNSA. V was shortened by 5 bases and J by 4 bases, with 11 bases between the two germline ends. This CDR3 is CASSRSGGYGYTF. In DNA, the CDR3 is TGTGCCAGCAGCCGGTCTGGAGGCTATGGCTACACCTTC.